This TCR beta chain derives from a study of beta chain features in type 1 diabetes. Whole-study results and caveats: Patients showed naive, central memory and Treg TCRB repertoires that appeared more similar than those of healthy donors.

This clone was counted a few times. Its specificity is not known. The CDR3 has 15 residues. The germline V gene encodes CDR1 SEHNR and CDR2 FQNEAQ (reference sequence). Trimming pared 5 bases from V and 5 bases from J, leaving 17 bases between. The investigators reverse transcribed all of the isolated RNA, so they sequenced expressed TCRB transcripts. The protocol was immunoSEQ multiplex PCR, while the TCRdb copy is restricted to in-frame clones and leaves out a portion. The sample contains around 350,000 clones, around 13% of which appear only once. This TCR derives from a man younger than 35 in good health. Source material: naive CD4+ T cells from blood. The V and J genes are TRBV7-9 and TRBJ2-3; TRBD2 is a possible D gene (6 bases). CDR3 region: CASSLGGAHVDTQYF. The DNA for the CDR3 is TGTGCCAGCAGCCTGGGCGGGGCTCATGTAGATACGCAGTATTTT.